Below, one TCR beta chain is given with its context. Its antigen is unknown. It has no much larger one-base neighbor in the sample; base qualities were not kept. The CDR3 regions of human TCRbeta chains were analyzed by immunosequencing. The published analysis was carried out like this. Repertoire TCRs were checked for matches against a reference library of SARS-CoV-2-specific TCRs that had been generated using the MIRA antigen-specificity platform. Breadth was defined as the fraction of unique TCRs that were SARS-CoV-2-associated. Depth was defined as the fraction of total T cells that were SARS-CoV-2-associated. Using the MIRA data, each spike-specific TCR was assigned both to the spike region to which the TCR was reactive and to a CD4 or CD8 class. Log10-transformed breadth and depth values were compared by one-way ANOVA with Sidak's multiple comparisons tests. The immuneACCESS repertoire file appears here via TCRdb, limited to in-frame rearrangements. These files lack a portion of the clones; in checked studies, under half of the deficit traces to unresolved V genes, and the cause of the others is not known. V and J calls and clone size are as listed in that table; D and trimming were resolved from the DNA. The sample table holds around 150,000 clones, of which 85% to 95% were seen once. The ten largest clones represent around 0.66% of the sample.

The sample belongs to a study of T cell responses to AZD1222 COVID-19 vaccine (dated by TCRdb to about 2021). With respect to the entire study: AZD1222 recipients with second doses at about 4 weeks or about 12 weeks were pooled, because spike-specific TCR depth and breadth did not differ between schedules. A total of 233 trial participants underwent TCR sequencing, of whom about 210 received two doses of AZD1222 and about 25 received two doses of the MenACWY control vaccine. Enrollment into the trials was organized by age into subgroups of 18-55, 56-69 and 70-plus years, and those subgroups contained about 160, 30 and 59 TCR-sequenced participants, respectively. What the work shows at the level of the full study, not this receptor alone: Because no samples from the day 14 peak response were available, repertoires could be characterized only after the peak T cell response. Epitopes outside the regions mutated in the B.1.351 and B.1.1.7 variants were reportedly recognized by nearly half of the unique spike-specific TCRs. Conclusions about previously exposed vaccinees are limited because only five to seven AZD1222 recipients were SARS-CoV-2 seropositive at baseline. Participants were mostly white British and included more females than males, and it was suggested by the authors that clonal diversity may have been underestimated. After two AZD1222 doses, spike-specific TCR breadth and depth were significantly higher than at day 0 and than in MenACWY recipients. In the small 56-69-year group, the increase in depth fell short of significance, most likely because of low power. CD4 TCRs associated with the vaccine covered the entire spike protein, and the dominant responses were in regions 160-218 and 743-854.

Interpreted using the paper, the time point label stands for: baseline before first vaccination. Vaccinee samples came from UK trials COV001 and COV002, including a single-blind randomized controlled phase 2/3 trial of AZD1222 (ChAdOx1 nCoV-19) in healthy adults. For TCRbeta chain sequencing, PBMC samples were collected from trial participants at day 0 and at day 28 after the second dose. This TCR derives from an adult in good health. The material was peripheral blood, obtained on day 0 of AZD1222 vaccination.

This receptor carries the CDR3 CASSLSGVVYNEQFF. The DNA sequence reads TGTGCCAGCAGTTTATCCGGGGTGGTCTACAATGAGCAGTTCTTC. The chain joins TRBV27 to TRBJ2-1; possibly the D gene is TRBD2, per 5 matching bases. Sequences MNHEY (CDR1) and SMNVEV (CDR2) are obtained from the germline V gene (reference sequence). Between the V and J ends, shortened by 0 bases and 3 bases respectively, the junction contains 9 bases. Taken from cysteine to phenylalanine, the CDR3 has 15 residues. Of the read, only the CDR3 DNA is kept; its 45 bases are in frame from base 1.